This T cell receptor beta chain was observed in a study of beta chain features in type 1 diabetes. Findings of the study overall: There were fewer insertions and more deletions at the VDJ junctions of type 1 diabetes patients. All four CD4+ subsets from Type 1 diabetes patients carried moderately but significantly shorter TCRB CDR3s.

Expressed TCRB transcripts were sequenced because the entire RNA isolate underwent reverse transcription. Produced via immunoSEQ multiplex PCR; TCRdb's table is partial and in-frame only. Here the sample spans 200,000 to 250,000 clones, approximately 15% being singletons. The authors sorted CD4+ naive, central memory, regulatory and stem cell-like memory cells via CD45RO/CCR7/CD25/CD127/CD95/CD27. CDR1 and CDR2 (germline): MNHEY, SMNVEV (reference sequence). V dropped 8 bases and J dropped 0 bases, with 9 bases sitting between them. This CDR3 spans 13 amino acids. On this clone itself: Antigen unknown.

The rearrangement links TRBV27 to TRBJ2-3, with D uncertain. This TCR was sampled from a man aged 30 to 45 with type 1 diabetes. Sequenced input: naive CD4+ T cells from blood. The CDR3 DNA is TGTGCCAGCCCGATTGGCAGCACAGATACGCAGTATTTT. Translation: CASPIGSTDTQYF.